This T cell receptor beta chain was profiled in a study of blood T cell repertoires in COVID-19. Overall study: Donors in the United States, Italy and Spain gave samples during acute or convalescent COVID-19.

The data were produced by immunoSEQ multiplex PCR, yet TCRdb's version contains in-frame clones alone and is incomplete. The data hold nearly 45,000 clones, with approximately 87% observed a single time. Germline V CDR1 and CDR2: PRHDT, FYEKMQ (reference sequence). Trimming removed 5 bases at V and 6 bases at J, with 14 bases between. CDR3 length: 14 amino acids. In its sample, this clone was seen once. The sequenced sample consisted of peripheral blood. The J gene is TRBJ2-1, the V gene TRBV13; maybe TRBD1 (6 bases). This TCR came from a middle-aged man with COVID-19, enrolled during active disease. CDR3 coding DNA: TGTGCCAGCAGCCCCCACAGGGTTACCAATGAGCAGTTCTTC. It encodes CASSPHRVTNEQFF.